The 29 T cell receptor beta chains below were found in one sample sequenced in a study of T cells in Graves' hyperthyroidism and ophthalmopathy. TCR beta CDR3 regions were amplified from RNA. First-round RT-PCR of the TCR CDR3 relied on the HTBI primer set. TCRdb independently ran MiXCR on the multiplex PCR reads; one entry per CDR3 protein. This table holds 340,000 or so distinct CDR3 sequences, 15% to 20% found once. Sequenced input: blood. These receptors were obtained from a woman aged 45-65 years with Graves' hyperthyroidism.

As regards this clonotype: The junction does not match germline at one end; this may be a read error. The rearrangement uses TRBV5-4 and TRBJ2-2; D perhaps matches TRBD2 (6 bases). The CDR3 covers 15 residues. Germline CDR1 and CDR2: SGHNT and YYREEE (reference sequence). CDR3 nucleotides: TGTGCCGGCAGCAAGGAGGGACGGAATTCCGGGGAGCTGTTTTTT. Amino acids: CAGSKEGRNSGELFF.

There are many counts of this clonotype. The V gene is TRBV6-1, the J gene TRBJ2-3; TRBD2 aligns across 10 bases. This CDR3 has 15 amino acids. The V and J ends lost 6 bases and 6 bases, in that order; junction bases with no gene match: 9. Germline V gene data show CDR1 as MNHNS and CDR2 as SASEGT. The CDR3 sequence is CASRAPSGGTDTQYF. In nucleotides, the CDR3 is TGTGCCAGCAGGGCGCCTAGCGGGGGTACGGATACGCAGTATTTT.

The V call is TRBV3-1, the J call TRBJ2-5, with D maybe TRBD1 (6 bases). The CDR3 has 16 residues. Looked up from germline, CDR1 is LGHDT and CDR2 is YNNKEL (reference sequence). V was clipped by 0 bases and J by 3 bases, with 14 bases between them. This chain's CDR3 is CASSQDLVEGEETQYF. The CDR3 region has the DNA TGTGCCAGCAGCCAAGATTTGGTTGAGGGGGAAGAGACCCAGTACTTC.

This clonotype was seen a few times. This chain uses TRBV3-1 with TRBJ1-1, with TRBD1 as a possible D gene (5 bases). This CDR3 is 15 amino acids long. Trimming left V 1 base short and J 10 bases short, with 19 bases between. Germline V gives CDR1 LGHDT, CDR2 YNNKEL (reference sequence). The DNA of the CDR3 is TGTGCCAGCAGCCAAGCAGCCGGACCTACCGGGGGAGCTTTCTTT. Translated: CASSQAAGPTGGAFF.

The rearrangement links TRBV12-3 or TRBV12-4 to TRBJ1-1; tentatively, D is TRBD1 (5 bases). V was trimmed by 3 bases and J by 4 bases, leaving 15 bases between them. The CDR3 totals 15 residues. The CDR3 sequence is CASSFGDRFGTEAFF. CDR3 coding DNA: TGTGCCAGCAGTTTCGGGGACCGCTTCGGCACTGAAGCTTTCTTT.

J is TRBJ2-7 and V is TRBV7-2, with TRBD1 matching 8 bases. This CDR3 spans 16 amino acids. Trimming cost V 5 bases and J 0 bases; bases outside gene matches: 9. Germline values: CDR1 SGHTA, CDR2 FQGNSA. The DNA of the CDR3 is TGTGCCAGCAGCGTTACAGGGGGGTCGGGCTCCTACGAGCAGTACGTC. It codes for CASSVTGGSGSYEQYV.

V is TRBV27 and J is TRBJ2-7, with D possibly matching TRBD1 (6 bases). Germline V lookup: CDR1 MNHEY, CDR2 SMNVEV (reference sequence). The CDR3 covers 15 residues. Trimming left V 5 bases short and J 0 bases short, with 14 bases between. The CDR3 nucleotides are TGTGCCAGCAGTCCCGGACAGCTCCCCTCCTACGAGCAGTACTTC. Protein product: CASSPGQLPSYEQYF.

The CDR3 DNA follows: TGTGCCTGGAGTCACGGACTAGCGGGGGGTGAGCAGTTCTTC. Amino acid sequence: CAWSHGLAGGEQFF. The rearrangement uses TRBV30 and TRBJ2-1; 14 nucleotides match TRBD2. CDR1 is GTSNPN, CDR2 SVGIG, per germline (reference sequence). Trimming removed 2 bases from V and 9 bases from J; junction bases left unmatched: 3. This CDR3 is built from 14 residues.

This clonotype was recorded at least ten times. The chain couples TRBV20-1 to TRBJ1-5, with 11 bases lining up with TRBD1. Trimming cost V 2 bases and J 2 bases; bases outside gene matches: 2. This CDR3 is built from 15 residues. The germline V gene encodes CDR1 DFQATT and CDR2 SNEGSKA (reference sequence). The CDR3 DNA is TGCAGTGCTAGATGGGGACAGGGGGGCAATCAGCCCCAGCATTTT. It codes for CSARWGQGGNQPQHF.

V and J are TRBV3-1 and TRBJ2-2; possible D gene TRBD2, 5 bases. Germline CDR1 is LGHDT and CDR2 is YNNKEL (reference sequence). The CDR3 spans 16 residues. V lost 1 base, J lost 7 bases, and 16 bases lay in between. The CDR3 nucleotides read TGTGCCAGCAGCCAAGCGGCTAGTCGGGGTTTCGGGGAGCTGTTTTTT. As protein: CASSQAASRGFGELFF.

J is TRBJ1-2 and V is TRBV7-9; possibly TRBD1 for D (5 bases). Per germline, CDR1 SEHNR and CDR2 FQNEAQ (reference sequence). The V end was cut by 1 base, the J end by 4 bases, with 7 bases between. The CDR3 is 13 amino acids. CDR3 residues: CASSLEQAYGYTF. CDR3 sequence (DNA): TGTGCCAGCAGCTTAGAACAGGCCTATGGCTACACCTTC.

This clonotype was recorded at least ten times. The CDR3 sequence: CSARNGGSSYNSPLHF. CDR3 coding DNA: TGCAGTGCTAGAAACGGGGGAAGCTCCTATAATTCACCCCTCCACTTT. The chain employs TRBV20-1 and TRBJ1-6, with TRBD1 as a possible D gene (5 bases). Trimming pared 2 bases from V and 0 bases from J, leaving 11 bases between. CDR3 length equals 16 residues. Germline V gene sequence: CDR1 DFQATT, CDR2 SNEGSKA (reference sequence).

As for this clonotype: A clone one base away is much larger, so this may be a read error. The rearrangement uses TRBV12-3 or TRBV12-4 and TRBJ2-7, with 10 nucleotides matching TRBD1. The CDR3 covers 16 residues. Trimming removed 6 bases from V and 6 bases from J; junction bases left unmatched: 14. For the CDR3, the DNA is TGTGCCAGCAGCCCAAACGGCTGGACAGGGGGGTTCGAGCAGTACTTC. Its translation: CASSPNGWTGGFEQYF.

The chain links TRBV11-2 to TRBJ1-4; D not certain. V dropped 1 base and J dropped 6 bases, with 15 bases sitting between them. The CDR3 sequence is 16 residues long. Per the germline V gene, CDR1 is SGHAT and CDR2 is FQNNGV. CDR3 DNA: TGTGCCAGCAGCTTAGCCGTGGGTATTGGAGATGAAAAACTGTTTTTT. Translation: CASSLAVGIGDEKLFF.

V usage is TRBV2 and J usage is TRBJ2-1; TRBD1 is a possible D gene (5 bases). CDR3 size: 11 residues. CDR1 is SNHLY, CDR2 FYNNEI, per germline. Trimming removed 8 bases at V and 7 bases at J, with 9 bases between. The CDR3 DNA reads as TGTGCCAGCGCTAGGGGTAATGAGCAGTTCTTC. Its translation: CASARGNEQFF.

The V call is TRBV30, the J call TRBJ2-6; a possible D gene is TRBD1 (5 bases). The CDR3 covers 13 residues. The germline V gene encodes CDR1 GTSNPN and CDR2 SVGIG (reference sequence). V was clipped by 5 bases and J by 5 bases, with 10 bases between them. The CDR3 spells CAWGEDRANVLTF. The CDR3, as DNA: TGTGCCTGGGGCGAGGACAGGGCCAACGTCCTGACTTTC.

This clonotype was found many times. The chain joins TRBV13 to TRBJ2-5; D not certain. Germline V lookup: CDR1 PRHDT, CDR2 FYEKMQ (reference sequence). There are 13 residues in the CDR3. Trimming stripped 5 bases from V and 5 bases from J, with 12 bases between. The CDR3 nucleotides read TGTGCCAGCAGCCGCCCAGTCGGTGAGACCCAGTACTTC. Translated: CASSRPVGETQYF.

This clonotype came up many times. The chain uses TRBV27 and TRBJ1-2, with TRBD1 as a possible D gene (6 bases). V lost 6 bases and J 1 base, leaving 9 bases between the germline ends. Germline loops: CDR1 MNHEY, CDR2 SMNVEV (reference sequence). The CDR3 length is 13 residues. The DNA for the CDR3 is TGTGCCAGCAGGCGGACAGTTAACTATGGCTACACCTTC. Amino acid sequence: CASRRTVNYGYTF.

This clonotype was counted a few times. The J gene is TRBJ1-2, the V gene TRBV29-1; tentatively, D is TRBD1 (6 bases). The CDR3 loop spans 11 amino acids. The germline gives CDR1 SQVTM, CDR2 ANQGSEA. The V and J ends lost 7 bases and 6 bases respectively, with 12 bases between them. CDR3 protein: CSGQGGNGYTF. The CDR3 DNA follows: TGCAGCGGACAAGGGGGGAATGGCTACACCTTC.

The CDR3 nucleotides read TGTGCCAGCAGCTTAGTGCAGGGCAGTTCACCCCTCCACTTT. Amino acids: CASSLVQGSSPLHF. The chain has TRBV7-6 and TRBJ1-6; a weak D match, TRBD1 (5 bases). Germline lookup yields CDR1 SGHVS and CDR2 FNYEAQ. V lost 1 base and J lost 9, with 10 bases in between. CDR3 length equals 14 residues.

In this sample, this clonotype turned up a few times. The chain links TRBV7-8 to TRBJ1-6; D is unresolved. The V end was cut by 2 bases, the J end by 11 bases, with 10 bases between. The length of the CDR3 is 13 residues. Germline CDR1 is SGHVS and CDR2 is FQNEAQ. CDR3 in amino acids: CASSLKSGTPLHF. The CDR3 region has the DNA TGTGCCAGCAGCTTAAAGTCGGGGACACCCCTCCACTTT.

The rearrangement links TRBV6-5 to TRBJ2-1; D is possibly TRBD1 or TRBD2 (6 bases each). There are 11 residues in the CDR3. Germline CDR1 is MNHEY and CDR2 is SVGAGI. The V gene lost 6 bases and the J gene lost 13 bases, with 13 bases spanning the gap. In DNA, the CDR3 is TGTGCCAGCAGCTTAGGAGGGGGACAGTTCTTC. Translation: CASSLGGGQFF.

In this sample, this clonotype turned up a few times. The V and J genes are TRBV12-3 or TRBV12-4 and TRBJ2-1; 11 bases align to TRBD2. V shed 7 bases, J shed 5 bases, and the junction held 4 bases outside the gene matches. The CDR3 is 14 residues long. CDR3 sequence (DNA): TGTGCCAGCAAAACTAGCGGGAGCCACAATGAGCAGTTCTTC. Amino acid sequence: CASKTSGSHNEQFF.

This clonotype was found a few times. The chain uses TRBV30 and TRBJ2-1; no firm D call. The V end was cut by 0 bases, the J end by 8 bases, with 8 bases between. Germline lookup yields CDR1 GTSNPN and CDR2 SVGIG (reference sequence). The CDR3 spans 12 residues. The CDR3 nucleotides are TGTGCCTGGAGTGTACTCCCCGATGAGCAGTTCTTC. Residues: CAWSVLPDEQFF.

The chain recombines TRBV12-3 or TRBV12-4 with TRBJ2-2; D not resolved. This CDR3 region has 14 residues. V dropped 5 bases and J dropped 6 bases, with 13 bases sitting between them. CDR3 amino acids: CASSPLEEAGELFF. The CDR3 DNA follows: TGTGCCAGCAGTCCCCTAGAAGAGGCCGGGGAGCTGTTTTTT.

The chain employs TRBV9 and TRBJ2-2; D remains ambiguous. The CDR3 totals 15 residues. Trimming stripped 2 bases from V and 4 bases from J, with 12 bases between. From germline, CDR1 is SGDLS and CDR2 YYNGEE. The DNA of the CDR3 is TGTGCCAGCAGCGTTCTATCAAGTAGCACCGGGGAGCTGTTTTTT. Translated, it gives CASSVLSSSTGELFF.

A note on this clonotype: A much larger clone differs from this one at a single base, so this may be a read error. The gene calls are TRBV7-9 and TRBJ2-7; D is unresolved. CDR1 is SEHNR, CDR2 FQNEAQ, per germline (reference sequence). Trimming removed 2 bases from V and 3 bases from J, with 8 bases in between. CDR3 length equals 13 residues. Here the CDR3 DNA reads TGTGCCAGCAGCTTACTGGTTGGCTACGAGCAGTACGTC. It is translated as CASSLLVGYEQYV.

The chain joins TRBV5-8 to TRBJ2-5, with D possibly matching TRBD2 (6 bases). Germline values: CDR1 SGHTS, CDR2 YDEGEE. Trimming took 0 bases from V and 5 from J, leaving 14 bases between them. The CDR3 spans 15 residues. This chain's CDR3 is CASSLGLRGGETQYF. DNA of the CDR3: TGTGCCAGCAGCTTGGGTTTAAGGGGAGGCGAGACCCAGTACTTC.

Comment on this clonotype: An end of the junction differs from the germline gene, which may be a read error. The V gene is TRBV7-7, the J gene TRBJ2-7; D uncertain. The length of the CDR3 is 13 residues. The germline V gene has CDR1 SSHAT and CDR2 FNYEAQ (reference sequence). The CDR3, as DNA: TGTGCTAGCAGCTTATCTGGCGGCTACGAACAGTACTTC. Its translation: CASSLSGGYEQYF.